The T cell receptor beta chain under discussion was sequenced for a study of cytomegalovirus exposure and HLA in healthy donors. In this sample, this clone turned up a few times. The PCR employed 60 Vbeta primers together with 13 Jbeta primers. Profiling relied on immunoSEQ multiplex PCR, and the TCRdb table lists in-frame clones only, not all of them. The table has about 120,000 clones, about 8.6% seen once; the top ten hold approximately 6.4%. The material sequenced was PBMCs. This TCR was sampled from a woman aged 40 to 55 in good health and CMV-seropositive.

This chain's CDR3 is CASSGQNTEAFF. For the CDR3, the DNA is TGCGCCAGCTCCGGACAGAACACTGAAGCTTTCTTT. V usage is TRBV5-1 and J usage is TRBJ1-1; possible D gene TRBD1, 5 bases. Trimming stripped 7 bases from V and 1 base from J, with 8 bases between. The CDR3 has 12 residues. Per germline, CDR1 SGHRS and CDR2 YFSETQ.